Below, 19 T cell receptor beta chains from the same sample are listed, as sequenced in a study of radiation and T cells in renal cell carcinoma. Indicated time point: blood 4 weeks post-SBRT, at nephrectomy. Sample treatment: 15 Gy SBRT to primary tumor, nephrectomy 4 weeks later. Some clones are missing from TCRdb's copy, which holds only in-frame ones; the method was immunoSEQ multiplex PCR. The sample contains over 120,000 clones, 86% of which appear only once. This specimen consisted of blood, obtained from a patient whose treatment included radiotherapy and nephrectomy. These receptors were collected from a woman in her 50s with renal cell carcinoma.

J is TRBJ1-1 and V is TRBV18; D unresolved. This CDR3 is 14 amino acids long. V was cut by 0 bases and J by 7 bases, with 12 bases left in between. Per the germline V gene, CDR1 is KGHSH and CDR2 is LQKENI. CDR3 protein: CASSPPNKRVEAFF. The CDR3 DNA follows: TGTGCCAGCTCACCACCGAATAAAAGGGTTGAAGCTTTCTTT.

The V gene is TRBV7-2, the J gene TRBJ1-1; perhaps TRBD1 as D (5 bases). The germline V gene encodes CDR1 SGHTA and CDR2 FQGNSA. V was pared by 4 bases and J by 6 bases, with 9 bases between. The CDR3 loop spans 12 amino acids. For the CDR3, the DNA is TGTGCCAGCAGCTCGTGGGGGTCTGAAGCTTTCTTT. It codes for CASSSWGSEAFF. The entire variable domain, with the rest obtained from reference TRBV7-2 and TRBJ1-1, is as follows: GAGVSQSPSNKVTEKGKDVELRCDPISGHTALYWYRQSLGQGLEFLIYFQGNSAPDKSGLPSDRFSAERTGGSVSTLTIQRTQQEDSAVYLCASSSWGSEAFFGQGTRLTVV.

The genes are TRBV5-1 and TRBJ1-1; D perhaps matches TRBD1 (6 bases). Per the germline V gene, CDR1 is SGHRS and CDR2 is YFSETQ. V lost 0 bases to trimming and J lost 11 bases, with 14 bases between them. The CDR3 is made up of 13 amino acids. The CDR3 sequence: CASSLGDRGLAFF. For the CDR3, the DNA is TGCGCCAGCAGCTTGGGCGATCGGGGGCTGGCTTTCTTT.

The V call is TRBV23-1, the J call TRBJ1-1, with D unresolved. TRBV23-1 is filed as an ORF, its function uncertain. V lost 4 bases and J lost 4, with 22 bases in between. The CDR3 sequence is 17 residues long. The DNA of the CDR3 is TGCGCCAGCAGTCCGGTTTGCCAGGCCCGGTGGGTCACTGAAGCTTTCTTT. Residues: CASSPVCQARWVTEAFF.

The gene calls are TRBV7-2 and TRBJ2-7; D tentatively reads TRBD1 or TRBD2 (6 bases each). Germline lookup yields CDR1 SGHTA and CDR2 FQGNSA. V was clipped by 2 bases and J by 5 bases, with 13 bases between them. CDR3 size: 14 residues. The CDR3 DNA follows: TGTGCCAGCAGCTTAAACGGGGGCGGGAACGAGCAGTACTTC. Amino acid sequence: CASSLNGGGNEQYF.

This chain joins TRBV5-1 and TRBJ2-2; D possibly corresponds to TRBD2 (6 bases). Germline V lookup: CDR1 SGHRS, CDR2 YFSETQ. The CDR3 extends over 15 amino acids. Trimming cost V 4 bases and J 1 base, with 11 bases left between them. The CDR3 coding sequence is TGCGCCAGCAGCCCCGGGGGAGTGAACACCGGGGAGCTGTTTTTT. Its protein product is CASSPGGVNTGELFF.

The chain is built from TRBV14 and TRBJ2-3; D is unresolved. Per germline, CDR1 SGHDN and CDR2 FVKESK. The length of the CDR3 is 13 residues. V was trimmed by 4 bases and J by 1 base, leaving 6 bases between them. CDR3 nucleotides: TGTGCCAGCAGCCTGGGTGGCACAGATACGCAGTATTTT. Amino acids: CASSLGGTDTQYF.

The chain links TRBV6-5 to TRBJ1-5; the D is unclear. CDR1 is MNHEY and CDR2 is SVGAGI in the germline V gene. V lost 0 bases and J lost 9, with 12 bases in between. The CDR3 is 14 residues long. CDR3 DNA sequence: TGTGCCAGCAGTTACTCGGGAGATAGTCCGCCCCAGCATTTT. It translates to CASSYSGDSPPQHF.

The rearrangement uses TRBV10-3 and TRBJ1-2, with D hard to call. Germline V gene data show CDR1 as ENHRY and CDR2 as SYGVKD. The germline V and J ends were trimmed by 1 base and 6 bases, with 9 bases remaining between them. This CDR3 spans 13 amino acids. DNA for the CDR3: TGTGCCATCAGTGAGTTGGGCACGGATGGCTACACCTTC. Translation gives CAISELGTDGYTF.

The gene calls are TRBV7-2 and TRBJ2-7; 9 nucleotides line up with TRBD1. Trimming cost V 5 bases and J 3 bases; bases outside gene matches: 8. The CDR3 totals 15 residues. Per germline, CDR1 SGHTA and CDR2 FQGNSA. The CDR3 coding sequence is TGTGCCAGCAGCGTCCTGGGGACAGGGCACTACGAGCAGTACTTC. Translation gives CASSVLGTGHYEQYF.

This sequence joins TRBV4-2 and TRBJ2-2; D possibly uses TRBD1 or TRBD2 (5 bases each). The germline V and J ends were trimmed by 3 bases and 5 bases, with 10 bases remaining between them. The V gene's germline CDR1 is LGHNA and CDR2 YNFKEQ. The length of the CDR3 is 14 residues. The CDR3 coding sequence is TGTGCCAGCAGCCAGAGGGGCGGTACCGGGGAGCTGTTTTTT. Protein product: CASSQRGGTGELFF.

The chain uses TRBV7-3 and TRBJ2-7; D might be TRBD2 (6 bases). The V gene's germline CDR1 is SGHTA and CDR2 FQGTGA. V lost 3 bases and J 5 bases, leaving 23 bases between the germline ends. The CDR3 loop spans 17 amino acids. CDR3: CASSFPPERRVGDEQYF. CDR3 nucleotides: TGTGCCAGCAGCTTTCCGCCGGAGAGGAGGGTCGGGGACGAGCAGTACTTC.

V gene TRBV5-6 combines with J gene TRBJ2-6, with TRBD1 matching over 12 bases. Germline values: CDR1 SGHDT, CDR2 YYEEEE. Unmatched junction bases numbered 7, after V lost 3 bases and J lost 3 bases. The CDR3 covers 18 residues. The CDR3 DNA reads TGTGCCAGCAGCTCCACCGGGACAGGGGGCATTGGGGCCAACGTCCTGACTTTC. Its protein is CASSSTGTGGIGANVLTF. Variable domain in full (rest from reference TRBV5-6 and TRBJ2-6): DAGVTQSPTHLIKTRGQQVTLRCSPKSGHDTVSWYQQALGQGPQFIFQYYEEEERQRGNFPDRFSGHQFPNYSSELNVNALLLGDSALYLCASSSTGTGGIGANVLTFGAGSRLTVL.

The chain recombines TRBV19 with TRBJ2-3; 9 bases map to TRBD2. Germline V gene lookup returns CDR1 LNHDA and CDR2 SQIVND (reference sequence). The CDR3 totals 17 residues. V shed 7 bases, J shed 3 bases, and the junction held 14 bases outside the gene matches. CDR3: CASNAGGPGEATDTQYF. The CDR3 DNA is TGTGCCAGTAACGCGGGAGGGCCGGGTGAGGCAACAGATACGCAGTATTTT.

The gene calls are TRBV14 and TRBJ2-2; tentatively, D is TRBD2 (6 bases). The V end lost 4 bases, the J end lost 4 bases, and 13 bases lay between the germline ends. There are 15 residues in the CDR3. The germline gives CDR1 SGHDN, CDR2 FVKESK. The CDR3 here is CASSPDSGVTGELFF. The DNA of the CDR3 is TGTGCCAGCAGCCCGGATTCGGGGGTCACCGGGGAGCTGTTTTTT.

This rearrangement joins TRBV10-3 to TRBJ2-5, with 7 bases identical to TRBD2. The CDR3 loop spans 15 amino acids. Losses at the gene ends were 5 bases for V and 3 bases for J; bases not matched to a gene: 9. CDR1 ENHRY and CDR2 SYGVKD come from the germline V gene. Here the CDR3 DNA reads TGTGCCATCAGTCCTACTAGCGAGATTAAAGAGACCCAGTACTTC. Its translation is CAISPTSEIKETQYF.

The CDR3 sequence is CASSPTGGNGAFF. As DNA, the CDR3 is TGTGCCAGCAGCCCTACAGGGGGTAATGGGGCTTTCTTT. The chain links TRBV11-2 to TRBJ1-1; 8 positions match TRBD1. The CDR3 extends over 13 amino acids. With V trimmed by 5 bases and J by 11 bases, 10 bases remained unmatched. Germline V lookup: CDR1 SGHAT, CDR2 FQNNGV.

The chain has TRBV15 and TRBJ1-3; D unclear. The germline gives CDR1 LNHNV, CDR2 YYDKDF (reference sequence). V shed 6 bases and J shed 0 bases, with 6 bases lying between them. The CDR3 is 13 residues long. The CDR3 loop is CATSVHSGNTIYF. The CDR3 nucleotides read TGTGCCACCAGTGTGCACTCTGGAAACACCATATATTTT.

In its sample, this clone was seen a few times. This chain links TRBV19 with TRBJ1-1, with D uncertain. Per the germline V gene, CDR1 is LNHDA and CDR2 is SQIVND (reference sequence). V was pared by 7 bases and J by 2 bases, with 17 bases between. There are 15 residues in the CDR3. CDR3 sequence (DNA): TGTGCCAGTACTGGGCTCCATCGGGGTAACACTGAAGCTTTCTTT. Translation gives CASTGLHRGNTEAFF.